This TCR beta chain was identified in a study of regulatory T cells in long-lasting Graves disease. This clonotype appeared many times. What it binds is unknown. Indicated time point: newly diagnosed GD, antithyroid drugs for less than 3 months. From RNA extracted from PBMCs, the TCR library was made. The V and J ends lost 3 bases and 4 bases respectively, with 12 bases between them. The CDR3 runs to 14 residues. Overall study results and limits: Lower TCR diversity characterized persistent Graves' patients relative to newly diagnosed patients.

According to the study, TCR beta libraries were built with iRepertoire HTBI primers and CDR3-region Arm-PCR. One entry per CDR3 protein, called by TCRdb with MiXCR from the multiplex PCR reads. The sample lists hundreds of thousands of distinct CDR3 sequences; 15% to 20% were seen once. These records were also assigned to another study, of T cells in Graves' hyperthyroidism and ophthalmopathy. This second study notes: HTBI primers drove first-round RT-PCR of the TCR CDR3.

This material consisted of peripheral blood mononuclear cells (PBMCs), taken at new diagnosis, from a patient treated with antithyroid drugs. The sequence was obtained from a young man with Graves disease. The V and J genes are TRBV12-3 or TRBV12-4 and TRBJ1-1; D gene uncertain. The CDR3 reads CASSLGAMGTEAFF. CDR3 coding DNA: TGTGCCAGCAGTTTGGGAGCCATGGGCACTGAAGCTTTCTTT.